What follows are 13 T cell receptor beta chains derived from one specimen sequenced in a study of blood T cell repertoires in COVID-19. Sequenced by immunoSEQ multiplex PCR; TCRdb stores in-frame clones only, minus some. This sample has approximately 400,000 clones, with around 89% found just once. The sequenced sample consisted of peripheral blood. The receptor source for this set is a man in his forties with acute or convalescent COVID-19.

The chain is built from TRBV18 and TRBJ1-5; TRBD1 is a possible D gene (5 bases). The length of the CDR3 is 13 residues. V shed 2 bases and J shed 9 bases, with 11 bases lying between them. Germline CDR1 KGHSH, CDR2 LQKENI. CDR3 coding DNA: TGTGCCAGCTCACCAGTGGGGACTGGGCCCCAGCATTTT. Translated: CASSPVGTGPQHF. Together with reference TRBV18 and TRBJ1-5, the CDR3 gives the full variable domain: NAGVMQNPRHLVRRRGQEARLRCSPMKGHSHVYWYRQLPEEGLKFMVYLQKENIIDESGMPKERFSAEFPKEGPSILRIQQVVRGDSAAYFCASSPVGTGPQHFGDGTRLSIL.

This clone was found once. The chain carries TRBV5-1 and TRBJ1-1; D possibly corresponds to TRBD1 (5 bases). Per germline, CDR1 SGHRS and CDR2 YFSETQ. Between the trimmed V and J ends, which lost 2 bases and 8 bases, there was a span of 13 bases. This CDR3 has 13 amino acids. CDR3 protein: CASSFRGAQEAFF. As DNA, the CDR3 is TGCGCCAGCAGCTTCCGTGGGGCGCAGGAAGCTTTCTTT. Combining the CDR3 with reference TRBV5-1 and TRBJ1-1 gives the whole variable domain KAGVTQTPRYLIKTRGQQVTLSCSPISGHRSVSWYQQTPGQGLQFLFEYFSETQRNKGNFPGRFSGRQFSNSRSEMNVSTLELGDSALYLCASSFRGAQEAFFGQGTRLTVV.

The gene calls are TRBV18 and TRBJ1-1; maybe TRBD1 (5 bases). Germline loops: CDR1 KGHSH, CDR2 LQKENI. This CDR3 region has 15 residues. V was clipped by 2 bases and J by 5 bases, with 15 bases between them. The CDR3 region is CASSPDQGFGTEAFF. The CDR3 DNA follows: TGTGCCAGCTCACCAGACCAGGGTTTCGGTACTGAAGCTTTCTTT. Full variable domain (missing parts from reference TRBV18 and TRBJ1-1): NAGVMQNPRHLVRRRGQEARLRCSPMKGHSHVYWYRQLPEEGLKFMVYLQKENIIDESGMPKERFSAEFPKEGPSILRIQQVVRGDSAAYFCASSPDQGFGTEAFFGQGTRLTVV.

This chain links TRBV7-9 with TRBJ2-3; D possibly corresponds to TRBD2 (5 bases). Trimming took off 8 bases at V and 2 bases at J, with 8 bases between the two ends. The CDR3 runs to 12 residues. The V gene's germline CDR1 is SEHNR and CDR2 FQNEAQ (reference sequence). CDR3 sequence (DNA): TGTGCCAGCCGAGGGTCCACAGATACGCAGTATTTT. Its protein is CASRGSTDTQYF.

The J gene is TRBJ2-2, the V gene TRBV19; 7 bases match TRBD1. The V and J ends lost 5 bases and 4 bases, in that order; junction bases with no gene match: 4. Germline values: CDR1 LNHDA, CDR2 SQIVND (reference sequence). The CDR3 spans 14 residues. CDR3 sequence (DNA): TGTGCCAGTAGTCGATCAGGGGGCACCGGGGAGCTGTTTTTT. This translates into CASSRSGGTGELFF.

The rearrangement links TRBV5-1 to TRBJ1-4; the D gene is possibly TRBD1 (5 bases). With 4 bases removed from V and 4 bases from J, the gap between germline ends came to 11 bases. Germline values: CDR1 SGHRS, CDR2 YFSETQ. The CDR3 contains 14 residues. CDR3 coding DNA: TGCGCCAGCAGCGTGGGACTGATTAATGAAAAACTGTTTTTT. Its translation is CASSVGLINEKLFF.

The chain carries TRBV28 and TRBJ2-7; 7 nucleotides line up with TRBD1. The CDR3 consists of 14 residues. Germline assignment: CDR1 MDHEN and CDR2 SYDVKM. Unmatched junction bases numbered 9, after V lost 6 bases and J lost 4 bases. The CDR3 DNA reads TGTGCCAGCAGCTTGGGACAGACTCTTTACGAGCAGTACTTC. This translates into CASSLGQTLYEQYF.

This sequence joins TRBV19 and TRBJ2-1; TRBD2 agrees at 8 bases. The CDR3 is made up of 14 amino acids. In germline, CDR1 is LNHDA, CDR2 SQIVND (reference sequence). The ends lost 9 bases at V and 5 bases at J; junction bases unmatched: 9. The DNA for the CDR3 is TGTGCCAGCCTCCCCACTAGCGGCCACAATGAGCAGTTCTTC. Protein sequence: CASLPTSGHNEQFF. Based on the CDR3 plus reference TRBV19 and TRBJ2-1, the full variable domain is DGGITQSPKYLFRKEGQNVTLSCEQNLNHDAMYWYRQDPGQGLRLIYYSQIVNDFQKGDIAEGYSVSREKKESFPLTVTSAQKNPTAFYLCASLPTSGHNEQFFGPGTRLTVL.

CDR3 DNA sequence: TGCGCCAGCAGAACTGGCACGGGAAAGGTAAATGAGCAGTTCTTC. Residues: CASRTGTGKVNEQFF. The chain is built from TRBV5-1 and TRBJ2-1; a weak D match, TRBD2 (5 bases). Germline CDR1 is SGHRS and CDR2 is YFSETQ. V was cut by 5 bases and J by 7 bases, with 19 bases left in between. This CDR3 contains 15 residues.

The gene calls are TRBV7-9 and TRBJ2-4; TRBD1 aligns across 7 bases. This CDR3 region has 17 residues. Germline-derived CDR1 and CDR2 are SEHNR and FQNEAQ (reference sequence). The V segment lost 5 bases and the J segment 9 bases; nucleotides outside the gene matches: 19. The CDR3 loop reads CASSTTTGARPGVIQYF. The CDR3 DNA follows: TGTGCCAGCAGCACTACCACAGGGGCCCGACCCGGGGTCATTCAGTACTTC.

The chain is built from TRBV7-9 and TRBJ1-1; a weak D match, TRBD1 (6 bases). CDR3 length: 14 amino acids. V lost 4 bases, J lost 7 bases, and 16 bases lay in between. Germline assignment: CDR1 SEHNR and CDR2 FQNEAQ (reference sequence). CDR3 bases: TGTGCCAGCAGCTCCAATACAGGGATCTATGAAGCTTTCTTT. Protein product: CASSSNTGIYEAFF.

The table lists this clone with a count of one. The gene calls are TRBV6-1 and TRBJ2-7; D not resolved. This CDR3 comprises 17 residues. The ends were cut back, 1 base at V and 0 bases at J, with 16 bases in the middle. Germline V gene lookup returns CDR1 MNHNS and CDR2 SASEGT. The CDR3 DNA follows: TGTGCCAGCAGTGAAGGTTTCCTATTCGAGTTCTCCTACGAGCAGTACTTC. Protein sequence: CASSEGFLFEFSYEQYF.

In this sample, this clone turned up a few times. The CDR3, as DNA: TGTGCCAGCAGCGAGGGGAACACTGAAGCTTTCTTT. It specifies CASSEGNTEAFF. The chain uses TRBV5-4 and TRBJ1-1; D unclear. This CDR3 has 12 residues. Germline V gives CDR1 SGHNT, CDR2 YYREEE (reference sequence). Trimming took off 4 bases at V and 1 base at J, with 5 bases between the two ends.